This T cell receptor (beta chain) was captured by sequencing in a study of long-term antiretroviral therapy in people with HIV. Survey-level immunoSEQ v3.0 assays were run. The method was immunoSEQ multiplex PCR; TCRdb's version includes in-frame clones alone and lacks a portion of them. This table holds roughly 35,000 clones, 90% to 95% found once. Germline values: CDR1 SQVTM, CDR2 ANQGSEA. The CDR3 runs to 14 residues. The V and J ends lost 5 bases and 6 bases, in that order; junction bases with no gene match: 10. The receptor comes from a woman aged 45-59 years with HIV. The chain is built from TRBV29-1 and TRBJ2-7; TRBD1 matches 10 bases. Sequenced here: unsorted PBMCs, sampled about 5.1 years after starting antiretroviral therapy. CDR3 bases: TGCAGCGTTAGTGGAGGGGACAGGGGTCTCGAGCAGTACTTC. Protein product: CSVSGGDRGLEQYF.